This T cell receptor (beta chain) was identified during a study of radiotherapy plus CTLA-4 blockade in lung cancer. Study-level information: Objective responses occurred in about 17% of patients; around 30% had disease control. General study findings and limits: Some TCR clones had been derived from tumors. These clones expanded in peripheral blood after radiotherapy plus ipilimumab. How blood T cell clones changed early, along with interferon-beta, reportedly forecast response best.

Some clones are missing from TCRdb's copy, which holds only in-frame ones; the method was immunoSEQ multiplex PCR. The sample has approximately 50,000 clones; roughly four fifths are singletons. The CDR3 is 16 residues long. On this clone: Its target is not known.

Those with chemo-refractory metastatic non-small-cell lung cancer were treated with focal radiation combined with CTLA-4 blockade using ipilimumab. The gene calls are TRBV12-2 and TRBJ2-5; the DNA was not used to check the table's D call, TRBD2. TRBV12-2 is assigned pseudogene status. The input for sequencing was peripheral blood, taken from a patient treated with radiotherapy plus ipilimumab. This sequence originates from a human donor with non-small cell lung cancer whose response to radiotherapy plus ipilimumab could not be evaluated. CDR3 DNA: TGTGCAAGTCGCTTGGGGGGGGGCCGGGTGGAGGAGACCCAGTACTTC. It codes for CASRLGGGRVEETQYF.